This T cell receptor (beta chain) was profiled in a study of long-term antiretroviral therapy in people with HIV. The J segment lost 5 bases and the V segment lost 4 bases, leaving 7 bases of the junction unmatched. Germline CDR1 and CDR2: PRHDT and FYEKMQ (reference sequence). CDR3 length equals 17 residues. A remark on this clone: Its antigen remains unidentified.

Findings of the study overall: No data were available on ART adherence, viral resistance or therapy changes.

An immunoSEQ assay, version v3.0, was performed at survey level. Sequencing used immunoSEQ multiplex PCR; TCRdb keeps in-frame clones, though not all of them. The sample lists around 21,000 clones, about nine tenths seen once, with 7.5% to 9.5% in the top ten. Sequencing used unsorted PBMCs, obtained 0.2 years before starting antiretroviral therapy. The rearrangement links TRBV13 to TRBJ2-1, with 14 bases identical to TRBD2. This TCR was recovered from a man between 18 and 35 years old with HIV. The CDR3 region is CASSSRTSGRYHNEQFF. DNA for the CDR3: TGTGCCAGCAGCTCCAGGACTAGCGGGAGGTACCACAATGAGCAGTTCTTC.